These T cell receptor beta chains were read from a single sample in a study of blood T cell repertoires in COVID-19. Sequenced by immunoSEQ multiplex PCR; TCRdb stores in-frame clones only, minus some. The sample includes 300,000 to 400,000 clones, approximately 89% of them seen just once. Sequences were obtained from PBMCs or T cells enriched from blood (not recorded which). Receptors were obtained from a man younger than 45 who had recovered from COVID-19. Each CDR3 is given with its conserved first and last residue. Fields, in order: V gene, clone size, CDR3 protein. Some rows have no size entry. The others give once, few or many, or a class for an expanded clone.

TRBV4-2,-,CASSQDQGMNYGYTF
TRBV5-1,-,CASSLSNTGGSYEQYF
TRBV5-1,-,CASSPEVGGLAGSEQYF
TRBV11-3,-,CASSLTSGGISTDTQYF
TRBV15,few,CATSIGTGISYEQYF
TRBV19,once,CASGHDYEQYF
TRBV3-1/TRBV3-2,-,CASSQRGGNEQFF
TRBV10-3,many,CAIWTGRDYGYTF
TRBV11-3,few,CASSLDGNTGELFF
TRBV6-5,-,CASIIQGADPYEQYF
TRBV11-3,-,CASSQIRDSPLHF
TRBV5-6,-,CASSLYRDTFYEQYF
TRBV12-3/TRBV12-4,-,CASSLQGAPGYTF
TRBV6-1,-,CASSEAAFSGNTIYF
TRBV24-1,-,CATSDLTGGGETQYF
TRBV7-3,-,CASSYTGGWETQYF
TRBV23-1,-,CASSQHREYEQYF
TRBV11-2,once,CASSTRLAGGPAGPDTQYF
TRBV5-1,-,CASSLSRGPKTYGYTF